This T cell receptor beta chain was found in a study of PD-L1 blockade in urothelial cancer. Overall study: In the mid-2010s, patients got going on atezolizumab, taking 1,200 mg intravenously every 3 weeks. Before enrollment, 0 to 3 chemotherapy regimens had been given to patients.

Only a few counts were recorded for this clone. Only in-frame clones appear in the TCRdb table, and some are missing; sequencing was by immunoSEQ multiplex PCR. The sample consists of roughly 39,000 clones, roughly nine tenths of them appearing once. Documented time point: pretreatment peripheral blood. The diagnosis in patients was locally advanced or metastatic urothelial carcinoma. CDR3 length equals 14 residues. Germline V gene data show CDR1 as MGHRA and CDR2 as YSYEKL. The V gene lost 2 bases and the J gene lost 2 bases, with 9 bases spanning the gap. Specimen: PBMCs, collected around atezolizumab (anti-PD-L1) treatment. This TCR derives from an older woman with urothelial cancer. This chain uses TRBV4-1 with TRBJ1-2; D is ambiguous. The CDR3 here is CASSQHGNNYGYTF. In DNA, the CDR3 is TGCGCCAGCAGCCAACACGGGAACAACTATGGCTACACCTTC.